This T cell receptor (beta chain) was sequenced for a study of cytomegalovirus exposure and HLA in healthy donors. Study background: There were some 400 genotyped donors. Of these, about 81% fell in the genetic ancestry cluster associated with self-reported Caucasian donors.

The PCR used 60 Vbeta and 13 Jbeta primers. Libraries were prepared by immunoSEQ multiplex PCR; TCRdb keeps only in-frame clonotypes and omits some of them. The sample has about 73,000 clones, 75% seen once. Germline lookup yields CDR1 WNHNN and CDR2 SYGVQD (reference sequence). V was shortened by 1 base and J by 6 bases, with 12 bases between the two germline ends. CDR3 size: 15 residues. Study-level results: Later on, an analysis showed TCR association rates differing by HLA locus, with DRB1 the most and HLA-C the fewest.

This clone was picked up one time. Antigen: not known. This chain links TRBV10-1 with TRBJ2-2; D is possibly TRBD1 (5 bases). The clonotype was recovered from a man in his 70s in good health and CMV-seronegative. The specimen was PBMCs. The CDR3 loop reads CASSEFRVRPGELFF. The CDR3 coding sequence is TGCGCCAGCAGTGAGTTCAGGGTTCGGCCCGGGGAGCTGTTTTTT.